Below, 11 T cell receptor beta chains from the same sample are listed, as sequenced in a study of technical replicates of blood from several donors. Data came from immunoSEQ multiplex PCR; TCRdb stores just in-frame clones and leaves some out. This table holds 55,000 to 80,000 clones, 93% found once. Sequencing was done on a sample of T cells isolated from PBMCs. Receptors originate from a human donor in good health.

The chain has TRBV5-1 and TRBJ2-7; 9 bases match TRBD2. V was pared by 0 bases and J by 5 bases, with 9 bases of the junction left unmatched. The CDR3 runs 16 residues. Germline V lookup: CDR1 SGHRS, CDR2 YFSETQ. CDR3 sequence: CASSLGPTSGRHEQYF. In nucleotides, the CDR3 is TGCGCCAGCAGCTTGGGACCCACTAGCGGGCGACACGAGCAGTACTTC. The full variable domain, its missing parts supplied by reference TRBV5-1 and TRBJ2-7, is KAGVTQTPRYLIKTRGQQVTLSCSPISGHRSVSWYQQTPGQGLQFLFEYFSETQRNKGNFPGRFSGRQFSNSRSEMNVSTLELGDSALYLCASSLGPTSGRHEQYFGPGTRLTVT.

The rearrangement joins TRBV6-5 to TRBJ2-3; 8 bases line up with TRBD2. Germline values: CDR1 MNHEY, CDR2 SVGAGI. The CDR3 is 15 amino acids. J was trimmed by 4 bases and V by 6 bases; bases with no gene match: 9. The CDR3 nucleotides are TGTGCCAGCAGCCCCGCCGGGGGGGCCTCAGATACGCAGTATTTT. It is translated as CASSPAGGASDTQYF.

The chain recombines TRBV4-2 with TRBJ1-5; D is possibly TRBD1 (6 bases). Trimming pared 0 bases from V and 7 bases from J, leaving 25 bases between. The CDR3 has 19 amino acids. CDR1 is LGHNA and CDR2 is YNFKEQ in the germline V gene. The CDR3 loop reads CASSQEGVGLQGGGQPQHF. The CDR3 DNA reads as TGTGCCAGCAGCCAAGAAGGAGTGGGTTTACAGGGAGGGGGACAGCCCCAGCATTTT.

The genes are TRBV6-5 and TRBJ1-1; D is perhaps TRBD1 (6 bases). V was shortened by 2 bases and J by 6 bases, with 19 bases between the two germline ends. The CDR3 loop spans 16 amino acids. Per the germline V gene, CDR1 is MNHEY and CDR2 is SVGAGI. The CDR3 coding sequence is TGTGCCAGCAGTTACCTGCGGGGGCGAACTCCCGCTGAAGCTTTCTTT. Protein sequence: CASSYLRGRTPAEAFF.

The gene calls are TRBV6-1 and TRBJ2-5; D ambiguous. This CDR3 spans 14 amino acids. The germline V gene has CDR1 MNHNS and CDR2 SASEGT. V was cut by 1 base and J by 5 bases, with 11 bases left in between. The CDR3 bases are TGTGCCAGCAGTGAAGTCCAGTGGTTTGAGACCCAGTACTTC. As protein: CASSEVQWFETQYF.

V and J are TRBV28 and TRBJ2-7; 8 nucleotides agree with TRBD2. The CDR3 covers 14 residues. Looked up from germline, CDR1 is MDHEN and CDR2 is SYDVKM. V shed 6 bases and J 7 bases; nucleotides not matched to a gene: 11. Written as DNA, the CDR3 is TGTGCCAGCAGCCTACCGGGACTAGACAAAGAGCAGTACTTC. This gives the protein CASSLPGLDKEQYF.

This clone was detected a few times. The chain carries TRBV4-1 and TRBJ1-1, with D unclear. The CDR3 consists of 15 residues. In germline, CDR1 is MGHRA, CDR2 YSYEKL. Trimming left V 5 bases short and J 1 base short, with 14 bases between. The CDR3 sequence: CASSTREPGNTEAFF. The CDR3 DNA reads as TGCGCCAGCAGCACCCGGGAACCAGGGAACACTGAAGCTTTCTTT.

The chain is built from TRBV29-1 and TRBJ2-7, with 8 nucleotides matching TRBD1. The CDR3 extends over 15 amino acids. CDR1 SQVTM and CDR2 ANQGSEA come from the germline V gene. The V gene end was trimmed by 0 bases and the J gene end by 4 bases; junction bases not matched to a gene: 8. In nucleotides, the CDR3 is TGCAGCGTTGAAGAAGCGACGACAGGGGCTTACGAGCAGTACTTC. This sequence encodes CSVEEATTGAYEQYF.

The chain carries TRBV7-9 and TRBJ2-5, with TRBD1 matching over 7 bases. The germline V gene encodes CDR1 SEHNR and CDR2 FQNEAQ (reference sequence). J was trimmed by 1 base and V by 5 bases; bases with no gene match: 7. The CDR3 runs to 15 residues. CDR3 loop: CASSPWDRGQETQYF. The CDR3 DNA reads as TGTGCCAGCAGCCCATGGGACAGAGGCCAAGAGACCCAGTACTTC. The full variable domain, rest sourced from reference TRBV7-9 and TRBJ2-5, is DTGVSQNPRHKITKRGQNVTFRCDPISEHNRLYWYRQTLGQGPEFLTYFQNEAQLEKSRLLSDRFSAERPKGSFSTLEIQRTEQGDSAMYLCASSPWDRGQETQYFGPGTRLLVL.

The chain carries TRBV19 and TRBJ1-5; D may be TRBD1 (5 bases). CDR3 length: 15 residues. The germline CDR1 and CDR2 sequences are LNHDA and SQIVND (reference sequence). The germline V and J ends were trimmed by 3 bases and 0 bases, with 9 bases remaining between them. DNA of the CDR3: TGTGCCAGTAGTATTTGGACAATTAGCAATCAGCCCCAGCATTTT. Its protein product is CASSIWTISNQPQHF.

CDR3 DNA sequence: TGTGCCAGCACCTTCTTACGACAGGCAAGCGACGAGCAGTACTTC. Protein product: CASTFLRQASDEQYF. The chain recombines TRBV2 with TRBJ2-7; TRBD1 might be the D (6 bases). The CDR3 has 15 residues. Trimming stripped 7 bases from V and 5 bases from J, with 21 bases between. Per the germline V gene, CDR1 is SNHLY and CDR2 is FYNNEI. The variable domain in full, completed from reference TRBV2 and TRBJ2-7, reads EPEVTQTPSHQVTQMGQEVILRCVPISNHLYFYWYRQILGQKVEFLVSFYNNEISEKSEIFDDQFSVERPDGSNFTLKIRSTKLEDSAMYFCASTFLRQASDEQYFGPGTRLTVT.